The 15 T cell receptor beta chains reported below all come from one sample, sequenced in a study of T cells in Graves' hyperthyroidism and ophthalmopathy. Authors of the study amplified TCR beta CDR3 regions from RNA transcripts. Carried out on the TCR CDR3, a first-round RT-PCR used the HTBI primer set. TCRdb reanalysed the multiplex PCR reads using MiXCR and keeps one entry per CDR3 protein. The top ten hold under 65% of the sample, which has about 250,000 distinct CDR3 sequences, over 20% seen once. The specimen sequenced was blood. The source of these receptors is a man aged 25-45 years with Graves' ophthalmopathy.

This clonotype showed up just a few times. This sequence joins TRBV28 and TRBJ2-3; TRBD2 aligns across 8 bases. The CDR3 totals 18 residues. Germline CDR1 reads MDHEN; CDR2 reads SYDVKM. J lost 6 bases, V lost 3 bases, and 17 bases had no gene match. The CDR3 protein is CASSFVSGLAEDPDTQYF. CDR3 sequence (DNA): TGTGCCAGCAGTTTCGTTTCTGGACTAGCAGAGGATCCGGATACGCAGTATTTT.

The V gene is TRBV24-1, the J gene TRBJ2-6, with D maybe TRBD1 (6 bases). This CDR3 spans 16 amino acids. Germline V gene sequence: CDR1 KGHDR, CDR2 SFDVKD. V shed 4 bases and J shed 2 bases, with 11 bases lying between them. CDR3 amino acids: CATSDPKGAGANVLTF. In nucleotides, the CDR3 is TGTGCCACCAGTGACCCCAAGGGGGCTGGGGCCAACGTCCTGACTTTC.

This clonotype was picked up a small number of times. V and J are TRBV2 and TRBJ2-7; no clear D gene. The V and J ends lost 3 bases and 5 bases respectively, with 2 bases between them. CDR3 length: 10 residues. The germline V gene has CDR1 SNHLY and CDR2 FYNNEI. The CDR3 DNA sequence: TGTGCCAGCAGTGATCACGAGCAGTACTTC. Amino acids: CASSDHEQYF.

The V call is TRBV30, the J call TRBJ1-2; possibly TRBD1 for D (6 bases). V lost 4 bases and J lost 6, with 12 bases in between. The CDR3 is 12 residues long. Germline V gives CDR1 GTSNPN, CDR2 SVGIG (reference sequence). The CDR3 spells CAWNGGRNGYTF. CDR3 sequence (DNA): TGTGCCTGGAATGGGGGGCGGAATGGCTACACCTTC.

The rearrangement uses TRBV9 and TRBJ1-3; unclear D gene. Germline V CDR1 and CDR2: SGDLS, YYNGEE. Deletions cut 2 bases from V and 0 bases from J, with 12 bases between. This CDR3 region has 16 residues. The CDR3 region has the DNA TGTGCCAGCAGCGTTTCGGGCCGAGACTCTGGAAACACCATATATTTT. It is translated as CASSVSGRDSGNTIYF.

Ten or more counts support this clonotype. The chain joins TRBV30 to TRBJ2-1, with D perhaps TRBD1 (5 bases). Looked up from germline, CDR1 is GTSNPN and CDR2 is SVGIG (reference sequence). This CDR3 region has 13 residues. V lost 4 bases and J lost 6, with 13 bases in between. The CDR3 protein is CAWKVTATNEQFF. DNA of the CDR3: TGTGCCTGGAAGGTGACAGCGACCAATGAGCAGTTCTTC.

There are a few counts of this clonotype. One junction end does not reproduce the germline sequence, and a read error may be involved. The chain couples TRBV7-7 to TRBJ2-5; 8 nucleotides agree with TRBD2. The CDR3 totals 16 residues. Germline loops: CDR1 SSHAT, CDR2 FNYEAQ (reference sequence). The CDR3 sequence is CASSLNQAGAKETQYF. The CDR3 DNA follows: TGTGCTAGCAGCTTGAATCAAGCGGGAGCTAAGGAGACCCAGTACTTC.

In the case of this clonotype: It may be a read error: a sequence one base away is much more abundant. As the CDR3 is not closed by the conserved phenylalanine or tryptophan, this likely results from a read error. V usage is TRBV3-1 and J usage is TRBJ2-5; no firm D call. V was trimmed by 3 bases and J by 2 bases, leaving 4 bases between them. The germline CDR1 and CDR2 sequences are LGHDT and YNNKEL (reference sequence). The CDR3 runs to 12 residues. The CDR3 sequence is CASSQAQETQYS. The CDR3 DNA reads TGTGCCAGCAGCCAGGCACAAGAGACCCAGTACTCC.

V usage is TRBV20-1 and J usage is TRBJ1-5; D call uncertain. The V end was cut by 4 bases, the J end by 7 bases, with 14 bases between. CDR1 is DFQATT, CDR2 SNEGSKA, per germline (reference sequence). The CDR3 covers 13 residues. The DNA of the CDR3 is TGCAGTGCTATAGGAGGGTCGGGGCAGCCCCAGCATTTT. Translating gives CSAIGGSGQPQHF.

This clonotype was seen repeatedly, ten times or more. The V call is TRBV11-2, the J call TRBJ2-7; unclear D gene. The CDR3 runs to 15 residues. The germline V and J ends were trimmed by 0 bases and 0 bases, with 9 bases remaining between them. Looked up from germline, CDR1 is SGHAT and CDR2 is FQNNGV. Written as DNA, the CDR3 is TGTGCCAGCAGCTTAGAAGGTTACAGCTCCTACGAGCAGTACTTC. It is translated as CASSLEGYSSYEQYF.

The gene calls are TRBV19 and TRBJ1-2, with 10 bases fitting TRBD1. Germline trimming cut 5 bases from V and 5 bases from J; bases unmatched to any gene: 8. The CDR3 covers 15 residues. Germline values: CDR1 LNHDA, CDR2 SQIVND (reference sequence). CDR3 region: CASSLRQGASYGYTF. The CDR3 DNA reads TGTGCCAGTAGTCTAAGACAGGGGGCCAGTTATGGCTACACCTTC. Full variable domain (outside the CDR3, taken from reference TRBV19 and TRBJ1-2): DGGITQSPKYLFRKEGQNVTLSCEQNLNHDAMYWYRQDPGQGLRLIYYSQIVNDFQKGDIAEGYSVSREKKESFPLTVTSAQKNPTAFYLCASSLRQGASYGYTFGSGTRLTVV.

This clonotype was observed a few times. J is TRBJ2-6 and V is TRBV12-3 or TRBV12-4, with D maybe TRBD1 (6 bases). Trimming took off 6 bases at V and 3 bases at J, with 12 bases between the two ends. The CDR3 has 15 amino acids. The CDR3 coding sequence is TGTGCCAGCAGCTCACAGGGCTTTGGGGCCAACGTCCTGACTTTC. It specifies CASSSQGFGANVLTF.

The gene calls are TRBV27 and TRBJ2-3; tentative D call: TRBD2 (6 bases). V was clipped by 2 bases and J by 1 base, with 10 bases between them. The CDR3 totals 15 residues. CDR1 is MNHEY, CDR2 SMNVEV, per germline (reference sequence). The CDR3 region is CASSLASARTDTQYF. In nucleotides, the CDR3 is TGTGCCAGCAGTTTAGCTAGCGCCCGCACAGATACGCAGTATTTT.

This clonotype was detected a few times. The CDR3 loop is CASSEVWQGNAYGYTF. The DNA for the CDR3 is TGTGCCAGCAGTGAAGTTTGGCAGGGGAATGCCTATGGCTACACCTTC. V usage is TRBV6-1 and J usage is TRBJ1-2; D might be TRBD1 (6 bases). Trimming left V 1 base short and J 4 bases short, with 16 bases between. This CDR3 is 16 amino acids long. CDR1 and CDR2 (germline): MNHNS, SASEGT.

The rearrangement uses TRBV6-1 and TRBJ2-3, with a weak D call TRBD1 (6 bases). Trimming removed 10 bases from V and 10 bases from J, with 21 bases in between. Germline CDR1 MNHNS, CDR2 SASEGT. CDR3 length: 13 residues. The CDR3 DNA reads as TGTGCCACGGGCGGACAGCTAAGCTCTCCGCAGTATTTT. Amino acid sequence: CATGGQLSSPQYF.